This entry describes one TCR beta chain. What it binds is unknown. This CDR3 has 16 amino acids. Germline V gene sequence: CDR1 SQVTM, CDR2 ANQGSEA. V dropped 7 bases and J dropped 0; count of bases not matched to a gene: 13. This sample is part of a study of T cell responses to AZD1222 COVID-19 vaccine. Assay: immunoSEQ multiplex PCR; the TCRdb copy retains only in-frame clones and omits some. The sample contains around 120,000 clones, roughly 91% of which appear only once. The study's findings and limits: The donors showed a predominance of white British ancestry and of females, with possible underestimation of clonal diversity.

This chain links TRBV29-1 with TRBJ2-7; TRBD1 aligns across 9 bases. Specimen: peripheral blood, collected on day 0 of AZD1222 vaccination. This clonotype was sampled from an adult in good health. For the CDR3, the DNA is TGCAGCGCTGCAAATTTCCGGGACAGGGCCTCCTACGAGCAGTACTTC. Protein sequence: CSAANFRDRASYEQYF.